The source of this T cell receptor beta chain is a study of cytomegalovirus exposure and HLA in healthy donors. Both 60 Vbeta primers and 13 Jbeta primers went into the PCR. Measured with immunoSEQ multiplex PCR; TCRdb has only the in-frame clones, and not every one. The data hold a few hundred thousand clones, with about 80% observed a single time. Findings of the study overall: Later work found most CMV-associated TCR beta chains apparently HLA-restricted.

The sample holds one count of this clone. Antigen: not known. The DNA is omitted, as the CDR3 cannot be located on it reliably, and the CDR3 follows TCRdb's listing. This TCR came from a woman in her thirties or forties in good health and CMV-seronegative. The sample consisted of PBMCs.

The CDR3 is CASILGRTADYGYTF. The rearrangement links TRBV5-5 to TRBJ1-2; whether TRBD1, the table's D call, matches the DNA was not checked. Germline V gene sequence: CDR1 SGHKS, CDR2 YYEKEE (reference sequence). A total of 15 residues make up the CDR3, ends included.